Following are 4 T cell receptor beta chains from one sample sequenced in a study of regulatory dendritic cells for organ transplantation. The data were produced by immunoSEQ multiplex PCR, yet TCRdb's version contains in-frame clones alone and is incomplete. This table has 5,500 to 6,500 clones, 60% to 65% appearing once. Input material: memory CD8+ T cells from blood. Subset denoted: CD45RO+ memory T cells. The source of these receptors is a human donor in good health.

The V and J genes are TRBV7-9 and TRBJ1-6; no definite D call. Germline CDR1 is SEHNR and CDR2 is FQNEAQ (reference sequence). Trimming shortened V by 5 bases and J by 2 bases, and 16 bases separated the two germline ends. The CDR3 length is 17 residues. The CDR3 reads CASSPSGSGTYNSPLHF. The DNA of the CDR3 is TGTGCCAGCAGCCCTTCTGGGAGCGGAACCTATAATTCACCCCTCCACTTT.

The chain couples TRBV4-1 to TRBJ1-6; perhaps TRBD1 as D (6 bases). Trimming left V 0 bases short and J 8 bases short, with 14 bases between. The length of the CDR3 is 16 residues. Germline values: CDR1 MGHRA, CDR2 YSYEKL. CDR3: CASSQERGGLYSPLHF. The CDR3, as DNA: TGCGCCAGCAGCCAAGAAAGAGGGGGATTGTATTCACCCCTCCACTTT.

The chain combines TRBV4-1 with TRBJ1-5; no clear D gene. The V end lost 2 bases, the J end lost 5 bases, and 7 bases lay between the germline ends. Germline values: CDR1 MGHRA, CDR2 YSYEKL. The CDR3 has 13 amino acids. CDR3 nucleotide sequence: TGCGCCAGCAGCCAATTTGAGGATCAGCCCCAGCATTTT. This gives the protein CASSQFEDQPQHF.

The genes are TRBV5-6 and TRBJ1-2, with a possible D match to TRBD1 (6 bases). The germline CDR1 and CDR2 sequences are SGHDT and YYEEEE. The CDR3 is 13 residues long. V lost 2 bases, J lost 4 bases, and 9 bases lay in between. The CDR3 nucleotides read TGTGCCAGCAGCTTCACAGGGATCTATGGCTACACCTTC. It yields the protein CASSFTGIYGYTF.